The TCR beta chain described here comes from a study of CD8 T cells in Susac syndrome. This CDR3 comprises 14 residues. Trimming stripped 0 bases from V and 4 bases from J, with 9 bases between. In germline, CDR1 is SGHTA, CDR2 FQGNSA. In blood CD8+ and CD4+ T cells, TCR beta underwent sequencing. Random hexamers were used to reverse transcribe roughly 0.5 to 1 ug of RNA. immunoSEQ multiplex PCR amplified TCR beta CDR3 across 54 Vbeta, 13 Jbeta. Each CDR3 protein is one row after TCRdb ran MiXCR on the immunoSEQ multiplex PCR reads. The sample consists of approximately 140,000 distinct CDR3 sequences, roughly 95% of them appearing once.

The rearrangement links TRBV7-2 to TRBJ2-5, with D possibly TRBD1 on 5 matching bases. The sequenced sample was CD4+ T cells from PBMCs. This receptor was identified in a human donor with multiple sclerosis. The CDR3 here is CASSLAQGSETQYF. In DNA form, the CDR3 reads TGTGCCAGCAGCTTAGCTCAGGGATCAGAGACCCAGTACTTC.